The 28 T cell receptor beta chains in this list originate from one sample, sequenced in a study of cytomegalovirus exposure and HLA in healthy donors (dated by TCRdb to about 2017). To prepare the library, the immunoSEQ multiplex PCR assay was applied. For the multiplex PCR, a mixture combining 60 forward primers for TCR Vbeta segments and 13 reverse primers for TCR Jbeta segments was used. TCRdb re-hosts the immuneACCESS table, in-frame sequences only. Its copies lack some clones; in the studies checked, an unresolved V gene accounts for under half of them, and the cause for the rest is not known. Within this sample are over 85,000 clones, with around 80% of them counted one time only. The ten largest clones add up to less than 3% of the sample. Sequenced material: PBMCs. The receptors shown here come from a woman aged 55 to 70 in good health and CMV-seropositive.

This rearrangement joins TRBV29-1 to TRBJ1-1, with D unresolved. CDR3 length equals 14 residues. Trimming took off 7 bases at V and 5 bases at J, with 20 bases between the two ends. Per the germline V gene, CDR1 is SQVTM and CDR2 is ANQGSEA. The CDR3 region is CSANFDQVLTEAFF. In DNA form, the CDR3 reads TGCAGCGCCAACTTCGATCAGGTTCTGACTGAAGCTTTCTTT.

The V call is TRBV9, the J call TRBJ2-7, with D tentatively TRBD1 (6 bases). V lost 0 bases to trimming and J lost 0 bases, with 13 bases between them. The CDR3 has 16 residues. CDR1 SGDLS and CDR2 YYNGEE come from the germline V gene. The CDR3 is CASSVGTALPSYEQYF. Here the CDR3 DNA reads TGTGCCAGCAGCGTAGGGACAGCCCTTCCCTCCTACGAGCAGTACTTC.

This clone was detected only once. This chain joins TRBV28 and TRBJ2-5, with TRBD1 matching over 7 bases. With the DNA end fitting TRBJ2-7 better, the J assignment may be wrong. Germline values: CDR1 MDHEN, CDR2 SYDVKM. There are 15 residues in the CDR3. The CDR3 reads CASRSIQGSSYEQYF. DNA of the CDR3: TGTGCCAGCAGATCAATACAGGGGAGCTCCTACGAGCAGTACTTC.

The chain has TRBV19 and TRBJ1-3; D call uncertain. Deletions cut 7 bases from V and 0 bases from J, with 10 bases between. The CDR3 covers 14 residues. Germline CDR1 and CDR2: LNHDA and SQIVND (reference sequence). The CDR3 nucleotides read TGTGCCAGTAATGCAGGCCGCTCTGGAAACACCATATATTTT. Its protein is CASNAGRSGNTIYF.

The chain carries TRBV9 and TRBJ2-1; no clear D gene. Germline V CDR1 and CDR2: SGDLS, YYNGEE. This CDR3 region has 13 residues. Between the trimmed V and J ends, which lost 0 bases and 10 bases, there was a span of 11 bases. The CDR3 loop is CASSVGTLTEQFF. The CDR3 bases are TGTGCCAGCAGCGTAGGAACTTTAACGGAGCAGTTCTTC.

The rearrangement uses TRBV28 and TRBJ1-3; maybe TRBD1 (5 bases). Germline-derived CDR1 and CDR2 are MDHEN and SYDVKM. The V end was cut by 6 bases, the J end by 0 bases, with 24 bases between. The CDR3 spans 19 residues. CDR3 DNA: TGTGCCAGCAGGACCCGCTACGCCTTTGGGGCTAACTCTGGAAACACCATATATTTT. It codes for CASRTRYAFGANSGNTIYF. Supplemented by reference TRBV28 and TRBJ1-3, the full variable domain reads DVKVTQSSRYLVKRTGEKVFLECVQDMDHENMFWYRQDPGLGLRLIYFSYDVKMKEKGDIPEGYSVSREKKERFSLILESASTNQTSMYLCASRTRYAFGANSGNTIYFGEGSWLTVV.

The chain couples TRBV15 to TRBJ2-7, with D maybe TRBD1 (6 bases). From germline, CDR1 is LNHNV and CDR2 YYDKDF (reference sequence). The CDR3 length is 16 residues. Trimming stripped 7 bases from V and 1 base from J, with 20 bases between. This CDR3 is CATTQGWGRTSYEQYF. In nucleotides, the CDR3 is TGTGCCACCACCCAGGGCTGGGGGCGGACTTCCTACGAGCAGTACTTC.

The genes are TRBV5-4 and TRBJ2-1; no reliable D call. CDR3 size: 13 residues. The germline V gene encodes CDR1 SGHNT and CDR2 YYREEE (reference sequence). V was trimmed by 6 bases and J by 10 bases, leaving 17 bases between them. CDR3 nucleotides: TGTGCCAGCACCTCGCCACCGGGTGGGGAGCAGTTCTTC. This encodes CASTSPPGGEQFF. Together with reference TRBV5-4 and TRBJ2-1, the CDR3 gives the full variable domain: ETGVTQSPTHLIKTRGQQVTLRCSSQSGHNTVSWYQQALGQGPQFIFQYYREEENGRGNFPPRFSGLQFPNYSSELNVNALELDDSALYLCASTSPPGGEQFFGPGTRLTVL.

The gene calls are TRBV6-5 and TRBJ2-7; D is unresolved. V gave up 5 bases and J gave up 4 bases, with 12 bases separating them. The CDR3 is 13 residues long. Germline loops: CDR1 MNHEY, CDR2 SVGAGI. The CDR3 loop reads CASSDFPRYEQYF. Here the CDR3 DNA reads TGTGCCAGCAGTGATTTCCCCCGGTACGAGCAGTACTTC.

V usage is TRBV4-2 and J usage is TRBJ2-3, with D possibly matching TRBD1 (6 bases). Germline V CDR1 and CDR2: LGHNA, YNFKEQ. The CDR3 length is 14 residues. V was clipped by 0 bases and J by 14 bases, with 18 bases between them. CDR3 DNA sequence: TGTGCCAGCAGCCAAGACCAACGGGACAATGTTCTGTATTTT. This translates into CASSQDQRDNVLYF.

There are a few counts of this clone. The chain joins TRBV4-1 to TRBJ2-6, with D possibly matching TRBD1 (6 bases). Germline CDR1 and CDR2: MGHRA and YSYEKL. Trimming left V 3 bases short and J 4 bases short, with 13 bases between. This CDR3 comprises 16 residues. CDR3 residues: CASSQSTGFGANVLTF. CDR3 nucleotide sequence: TGCGCCAGCAGCCAGTCAACAGGGTTCGGGGCCAACGTCCTGACTTTC.

The chain has TRBV7-3 and TRBJ2-6, with TRBD2 as a possible D gene (5 bases). With 5 bases removed from V and 1 base from J, the gap between germline ends came to 9 bases. This CDR3 is built from 15 residues. Germline CDR1 reads SGHTA; CDR2 reads FQGTGA. The CDR3 coding sequence is TGTGCCAGCAGCCCCGGGGTATCTGGGGCCAACGTCCTGACTTTC. Protein: CASSPGVSGANVLTF.

The table lists this clone with a count of one. J is TRBJ2-1 and V is TRBV28; D possibly corresponds to TRBD2 (6 bases). The CDR3 runs 16 residues. Germline V gene data show CDR1 as MDHEN and CDR2 as SYDVKM. Trimming stripped 5 bases from V and 0 bases from J, with 14 bases between. CDR3 sequence: CASSTGGASSYNEQFF. DNA of the CDR3: TGTGCCAGCAGTACGGGCGGGGCGAGCTCCTACAATGAGCAGTTCTTC.

This chain joins TRBV5-4 and TRBJ2-7; D may be TRBD1 (8 bases). V gave up 4 bases and J gave up 1 base, with 21 bases separating them. This CDR3 is 17 amino acids long. Germline loops: CDR1 SGHNT, CDR2 YYREEE (reference sequence). The CDR3 nucleotides are TGTGCCAGCAGCACGCCACAACCACAGGGGGGGTCCTACGAGCAGTACTTC. Its protein is CASSTPQPQGGSYEQYF.

The chain joins TRBV2 to TRBJ1-1; TRBD1 might be the D (5 bases). Germline-derived CDR1 and CDR2 are SNHLY and FYNNEI. The V end was cut by 6 bases, the J end by 2 bases, with 10 bases between. This CDR3 has 13 residues. CDR3 residues: CASSQDINTEAFF. The CDR3 nucleotides read TGTGCCAGCAGCCAGGACATAAACACTGAAGCTTTCTTT.

The chain is built from TRBV5-4 and TRBJ1-2, with D maybe TRBD1 (5 bases). Trimming shortened V by 5 bases and J by 3 bases, and 17 bases separated the two germline ends. The CDR3 is made up of 15 amino acids. The germline CDR1 and CDR2 sequences are SGHNT and YYREEE (reference sequence). CDR3 amino acids: CASSGTGEGDYGYTF. The CDR3 DNA reads TGTGCCAGCAGTGGGACGGGGGAGGGCGACTATGGCTACACCTTC.

The table lists this clone with a count of one. This sequence joins TRBV5-5 and TRBJ1-2, with 9 bases that match TRBD1. CDR3 size: 13 residues. Germline V gene lookup returns CDR1 SGHKS and CDR2 YYEKEE (reference sequence). The trim removed 6 bases at V and 5 bases at J, leaving 5 bases unmatched. CDR3 amino acids: CASTLQGAYGYTF. The CDR3 coding sequence is TGTGCCAGCACCTTACAGGGGGCTTATGGCTACACCTTC.

This clone was seen a few times. A junction end diverges from the germline sequence, so it may reflect a read error. V is TRBV7-6 and J is TRBJ2-7, with 11 bases aligning to TRBD2. The V gene's germline CDR1 is SGHVS and CDR2 FNYEAQ. The CDR3 runs to 15 residues. Here the CDR3 reads CASSIGTSGLYEHYF. Written as DNA, the CDR3 is TGTGCCAGTAGTATTGGGACTAGCGGTCTTTACGAGCACTACTTC.

This chain uses TRBV5-1 with TRBJ1-1, with 8 positions matching TRBD1. The germline gives CDR1 SGHRS, CDR2 YFSETQ. The CDR3 length is 17 residues. After removal of 3 bases from V and 0 bases from J, the junction contained 10 bases not matched to a gene. The CDR3 here is CASSSQPRGQVNTEAFF. CDR3 sequence (DNA): TGCGCCAGCAGCTCGCAACCCAGGGGGCAGGTGAACACTGAAGCTTTCTTT.

The rearrangement joins TRBV7-9 to TRBJ1-2, with D unresolved. This CDR3 is built from 13 residues. V gave up 5 bases and J gave up 8 bases, with 15 bases separating them. Germline CDR1 SEHNR, CDR2 FQNEAQ (reference sequence). The CDR3 DNA is TGTGCCAGCAGCCCCCGGATCGAGGGAGGCTACACCTTC. Protein sequence: CASSPRIEGGYTF.

This clone was counted a few times. This chain connects TRBV6-5 to TRBJ2-7; weak D call: TRBD2 (5 bases). V gave up 2 bases and J gave up 4 bases, with 15 bases separating them. The CDR3 sequence is 15 residues long. The germline CDR1 and CDR2 sequences are MNHEY and SVGAGI. The chain's CDR3 is CASSYVERAVYEQYF. CDR3 DNA: TGTGCCAGCAGTTACGTTGAGAGGGCGGTTTACGAGCAGTACTTC.

In this sample, this clone turned up a few times. The CDR3 DNA sequence: TGCAGCGTTGAAGATCGGGGGGGCCTTGGGGGAGAGCAGTACTTC. Protein sequence: CSVEDRGGLGGEQYF. V is TRBV29-1 and J is TRBJ2-7, with 8 bases identical to TRBD2. The CDR3 contains 15 residues. CDR1 is SQVTM, CDR2 ANQGSEA, per germline. Trimming at V came to 0 bases and at J to 7 bases, leaving 11 bases not matched to a gene.

V gene TRBV5-4 combines with J gene TRBJ1-2, with a tentative D call TRBD1 (6 bases). V lost 4 bases to trimming and J lost 5 bases, with 24 bases between them. The CDR3 covers 17 residues. Germline V gives CDR1 SGHNT, CDR2 YYREEE (reference sequence). The CDR3 is CASSVGGGRGRTYGYTF. The CDR3 DNA reads TGTGCCAGCAGCGTTGGCGGCGGCAGGGGCCGGACGTATGGCTACACCTTC.

This clone occurred once. J is TRBJ2-2 and V is TRBV9; 7 nucleotides line up with TRBD2. The trim removed 3 bases at V and 2 bases at J, leaving 10 bases unmatched. The germline V gene has CDR1 SGDLS and CDR2 YYNGEE. The CDR3 is made up of 17 amino acids. The CDR3 DNA sequence: TGTGCCAGCAGCGAGTGGGGGGGGAGGACAAACACCGGGGAGCTGTTTTTT. Residues: CASSEWGGRTNTGELFF.

The CDR3 sequence is CASSRSREFVRNEQFF. The CDR3 coding sequence is TGTGCCAGCAGCCGGTCGCGGGAGTTCGTTAGGAATGAGCAGTTCTTC. The chain uses TRBV7-8 and TRBJ2-1, with 7 bases fitting TRBD2. CDR1 SGHVS and CDR2 FQNEAQ come from the germline V gene. The CDR3 runs 16 residues. The V and J ends lost 5 bases and 7 bases, in that order; junction bases with no gene match: 14.

This clone was counted a single time. This chain uses TRBV11-2 with TRBJ1-4; 8 bases fit TRBD1. The CDR3 covers 12 residues. Unmatched junction bases numbered 1, after V lost 5 bases and J lost 8 bases. CDR1 and CDR2 (germline): SGHAT, FQNNGV. In DNA form, the CDR3 reads TGTGCCAGCAGCCGGACAGGGGAAAAACTGTTTTTT. Protein product: CASSRTGEKLFF.

Of note for this clone: The junction shows a germline mismatch at one end, possibly a read error. Additional DNA sequences in this sample encode the identical CDR3. The chain is built from TRBV28 and TRBJ2-7; a possible D gene is TRBD2 (6 bases). Germline CDR1 and CDR2: MDHEN and SYDVKM. The CDR3 is made up of 13 amino acids. The CDR3 reads CASTPSGVNEQYF. The DNA for the CDR3 is TGTGCCAGCACCCCCTCGGGAGTCAACGAACAGTACTTC.

This chain joins TRBV6-5 and TRBJ2-5; D unresolved. Between the trimmed V and J ends, which lost 5 bases and 5 bases, there was a span of 9 bases. This CDR3 region has 12 residues. Germline V gene lookup returns CDR1 MNHEY and CDR2 SVGAGI. The CDR3 nucleotides are TGTGCCAGCAGTGAGCGTGGGGAGACCCAGTACTTC. Translation gives CASSERGETQYF.